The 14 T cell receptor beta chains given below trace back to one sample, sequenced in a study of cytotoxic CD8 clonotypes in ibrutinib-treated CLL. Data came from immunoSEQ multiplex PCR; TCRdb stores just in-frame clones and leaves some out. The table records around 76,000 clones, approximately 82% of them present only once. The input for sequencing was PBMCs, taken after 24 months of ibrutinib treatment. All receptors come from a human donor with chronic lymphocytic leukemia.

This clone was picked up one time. The CDR3 DNA follows: TGTGCCAGCAGTGAATTATCAGATACGCAGTATTTT. This gives the protein CASSELSDTQYF. This chain connects TRBV2 to TRBJ2-3; no firm D call. The CDR3 is 12 amino acids. The V end was cut by 2 bases, the J end by 4 bases, with 4 bases between. The germline V gene has CDR1 SNHLY and CDR2 FYNNEI. Complete variable domain (other parts from reference TRBV2 and TRBJ2-3): EPEVTQTPSHQVTQMGQEVILRCVPISNHLYFYWYRQILGQKVEFLVSFYNNEISEKSEIFDDQFSVERPDGSNFTLKIRSTKLEDSAMYFCASSELSDTQYFGPGTRLTVL.

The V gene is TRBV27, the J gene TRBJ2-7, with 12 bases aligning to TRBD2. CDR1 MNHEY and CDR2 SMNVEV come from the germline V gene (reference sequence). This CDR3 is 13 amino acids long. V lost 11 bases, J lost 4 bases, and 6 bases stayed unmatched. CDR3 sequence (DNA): TGTGCCTCCGGGACTAGCGGGTGGTACGAGCAGTACTTC. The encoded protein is CASGTSGWYEQYF.

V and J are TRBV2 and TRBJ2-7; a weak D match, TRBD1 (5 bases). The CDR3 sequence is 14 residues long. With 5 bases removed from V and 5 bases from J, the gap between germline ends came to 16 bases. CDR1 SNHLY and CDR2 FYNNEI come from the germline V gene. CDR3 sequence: CASSTGPPKDEQYF. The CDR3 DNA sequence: TGTGCCAGCAGTACAGGACCGCCTAAGGACGAGCAGTACTTC.

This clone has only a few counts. The CDR3 loop is CASSLAPSGFLGDEQFF. CDR3 bases: TGTGCCAGCAGCTTAGCCCCTTCAGGGTTCTTGGGTGATGAGCAGTTCTTC. V and J are TRBV7-6 and TRBJ2-1; a weak D match, TRBD1 (5 bases). Germline values: CDR1 SGHVS, CDR2 FNYEAQ. This CDR3 contains 17 residues. V was clipped by 0 bases and J by 8 bases, with 20 bases between them.

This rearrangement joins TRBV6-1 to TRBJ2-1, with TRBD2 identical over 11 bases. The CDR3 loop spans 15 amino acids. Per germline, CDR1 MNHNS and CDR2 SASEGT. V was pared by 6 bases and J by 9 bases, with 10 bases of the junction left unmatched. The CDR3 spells CASSRKTSGNSEQFF. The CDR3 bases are TGTGCCAGCAGCAGAAAGACTAGCGGGAACTCTGAGCAGTTCTTC.

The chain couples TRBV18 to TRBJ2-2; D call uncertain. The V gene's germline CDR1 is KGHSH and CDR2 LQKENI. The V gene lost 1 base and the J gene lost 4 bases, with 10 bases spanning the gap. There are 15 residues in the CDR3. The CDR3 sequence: CASSPQDDGTGELFF. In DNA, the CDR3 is TGTGCCAGCTCACCACAGGACGACGGCACCGGGGAGCTGTTTTTT.

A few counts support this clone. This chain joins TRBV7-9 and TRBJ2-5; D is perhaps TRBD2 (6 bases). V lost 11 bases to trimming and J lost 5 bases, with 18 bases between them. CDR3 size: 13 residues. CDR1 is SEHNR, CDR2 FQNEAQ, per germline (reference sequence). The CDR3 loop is CAWDGSTAETQYF. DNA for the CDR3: TGTGCCTGGGACGGGAGTACCGCGGAGACCCAGTACTTC.

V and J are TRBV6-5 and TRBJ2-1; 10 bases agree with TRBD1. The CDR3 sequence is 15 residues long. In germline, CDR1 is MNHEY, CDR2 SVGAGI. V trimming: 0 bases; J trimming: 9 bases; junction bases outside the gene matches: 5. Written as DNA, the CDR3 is TGTGCCAGCAGTTACTCGAGACAGGGGGCTAGTGAGCAGTTCTTC. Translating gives CASSYSRQGASEQFF.

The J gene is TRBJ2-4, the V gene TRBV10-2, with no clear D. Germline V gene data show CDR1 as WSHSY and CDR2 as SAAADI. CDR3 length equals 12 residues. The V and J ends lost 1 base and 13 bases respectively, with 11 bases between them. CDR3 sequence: CASSELDSSQYF. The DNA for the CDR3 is TGCGCCAGCAGTGAGTTGGATAGCTCGCAGTACTTC.

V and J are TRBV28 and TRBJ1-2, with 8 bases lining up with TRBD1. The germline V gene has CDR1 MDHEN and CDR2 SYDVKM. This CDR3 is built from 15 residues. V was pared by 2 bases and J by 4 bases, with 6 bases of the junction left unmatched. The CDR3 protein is CASSLGGQASYGYTF. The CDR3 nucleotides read TGTGCCAGCAGTTTAGGGGGACAGGCGAGCTATGGCTACACCTTC.

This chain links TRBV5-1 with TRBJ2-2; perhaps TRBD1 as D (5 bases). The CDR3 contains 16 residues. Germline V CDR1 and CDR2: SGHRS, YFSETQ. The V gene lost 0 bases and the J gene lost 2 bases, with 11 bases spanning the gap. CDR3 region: CASSLGARVNTGELFF. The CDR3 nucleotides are TGCGCCAGCAGCTTGGGGGCCAGGGTTAACACCGGGGAGCTGTTTTTT.

CDR3 coding DNA: TGTGCCAGCAGCCCACCGGGACATCGGAAAGAGACCCAGTACTTC. Translation: CASSPPGHRKETQYF. This sequence joins TRBV2 and TRBJ2-5, with D tentatively TRBD1 (6 bases). V lost 6 bases to trimming and J lost 3 bases, with 17 bases between them. The CDR3 contains 15 residues. Looked up from germline, CDR1 is SNHLY and CDR2 is FYNNEI.

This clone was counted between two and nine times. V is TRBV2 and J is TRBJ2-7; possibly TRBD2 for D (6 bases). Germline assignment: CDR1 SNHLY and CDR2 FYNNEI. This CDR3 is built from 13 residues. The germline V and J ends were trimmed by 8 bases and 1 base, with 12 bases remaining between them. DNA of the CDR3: TGTGCCAGCCAAGACGGGAGTTCCTACGAGCAGTACTTC. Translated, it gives CASQDGSSYEQYF.

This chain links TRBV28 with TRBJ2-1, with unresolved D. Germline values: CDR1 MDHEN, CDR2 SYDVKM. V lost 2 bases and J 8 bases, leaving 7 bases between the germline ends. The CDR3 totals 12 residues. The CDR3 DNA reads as TGTGCCAGCAGTTTAATTGATTATGAGCAGTTCTTC. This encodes CASSLIDYEQFF.